These 23 T cell receptor beta chains came from one sample sequenced in a study of T cell changes during pregnancy in multiple sclerosis. Libraries were prepared by immunoSEQ multiplex PCR; TCRdb keeps only in-frame clonotypes and omits some of them. The sample includes approximately 83,000 clones, approximately 95% seen only once; the top ten take around 4.5%. The sequences come from peripheral blood, collected in the first trimester of pregnancy. The source is a female donor with multiple sclerosis, enrolled in a pregnancy study.

The V gene is TRBV10-1, the J gene TRBJ2-2; 8 positions match TRBD2. With 6 bases clipped from V and 3 bases from J, the junction kept 6 bases outside the gene matches. This CDR3 is built from 15 residues. The germline CDR1 and CDR2 sequences are WNHNN and SYGVQD (reference sequence). Here the CDR3 DNA reads TGCGCCAGCAGAGGGACTAGGGGCGACACCGGGGAGCTGTTTTTT. Translated, it gives CASRGTRGDTGELFF.

DNA of the CDR3: TGTGCCAGCAGCCCAGGGAGGGGCCCGCTCTATGGCTACACCTTC. It is translated as CASSPGRGPLYGYTF. The chain has TRBV4-2 and TRBJ1-2; maybe TRBD1 (5 bases). The CDR3 runs to 15 residues. V shed 4 bases and J shed 4 bases, with 16 bases lying between them. The germline V gene encodes CDR1 LGHNA and CDR2 YNFKEQ.

The chain joins TRBV7-9 to TRBJ1-5; tentative D call: TRBD1 (5 bases). Looked up from germline, CDR1 is SEHNR and CDR2 is FQNEAQ (reference sequence). Trimming pared 0 bases from V and 4 bases from J, leaving 16 bases between. CDR3 length equals 17 residues. CDR3 sequence (DNA): TGTGCCAGCAGCTTAGCGAAGGGGACTGGCCTAAATCAGCCCCAGCATTTT. Protein product: CASSLAKGTGLNQPQHF.

A single count supports this clone. The V call is TRBV2, the J call TRBJ2-7, with 11 nucleotides matching TRBD2. CDR1 and CDR2 (germline): SNHLY, FYNNEI. The V segment lost 6 bases and the J segment 5 bases; nucleotides outside the gene matches: 15. The length of the CDR3 is 17 residues. The CDR3: CASSYRGSGGARNEQYF. The CDR3 DNA reads as TGTGCCAGCAGCTACCGGGGTAGCGGGGGGGCTCGAAACGAGCAGTACTTC.

The chain joins TRBV19 to TRBJ1-1; D may be TRBD1 (5 bases). Trimming left V 2 bases short and J 5 bases short, with 12 bases between. Germline V lookup: CDR1 LNHDA, CDR2 SQIVND (reference sequence). This CDR3 has 14 residues. CDR3 loop: CASSILGEGTEAFF. Here the CDR3 DNA reads TGTGCCAGTAGTATATTAGGGGAGGGTACTGAAGCTTTCTTT.

V and J are TRBV5-3 and TRBJ1-1; tentatively, D is TRBD1 (5 bases). TRBV5-3 qualifies as an ORF whose function is uncertain. Trimming shortened V by 5 bases and J by 3 bases, and 17 bases separated the two germline ends. This CDR3 contains 15 residues. CDR3 in amino acids: CARSQPRGSDTEAFF. CDR3 sequence (DNA): TGTGCCAGAAGTCAGCCGCGGGGGTCGGACACTGAAGCTTTCTTT.

The chain employs TRBV6-5 and TRBJ2-7, with 7 positions matching TRBD1. The CDR3 loop spans 13 amino acids. In germline, CDR1 is MNHEY, CDR2 SVGAGI. V dropped 9 bases and J dropped 5; count of bases not matched to a gene: 10. The CDR3 DNA reads TGTGCCAGGATCCGAGAGGGGGCGGACGAGCAGTACTTC. This translates into CARIREGADEQYF.

V usage is TRBV19 and J usage is TRBJ1-6; 8 positions match TRBD1. The CDR3 contains 13 residues. CDR1 and CDR2 (germline): LNHDA, SQIVND (reference sequence). Losses at the gene ends were 8 bases for V and 7 bases for J; bases not matched to a gene: 4. CDR3 bases: TGTGCCAGTCATACAGGGGGGAATTCACCCCTCCACTTT. The encoded protein is CASHTGGNSPLHF.

The gene calls are TRBV11-2 and TRBJ1-1; TRBD1 matches 7 bases. CDR3 length: 15 residues. CDR1 and CDR2 (germline): SGHAT, FQNNGV. J lost 8 bases, V lost 1 base, and 10 bases had no gene match. CDR3 protein: CASSLVTGAPSEAFF. CDR3 bases: TGTGCCAGCAGCTTAGTAACAGGGGCGCCATCAGAAGCTTTCTTT.

The table lists this clone with a count of one. This rearrangement joins TRBV9 to TRBJ1-2, with unresolved D. The CDR3 loop spans 13 amino acids. The germline V gene encodes CDR1 SGDLS and CDR2 YYNGEE. The germline V and J ends were trimmed by 7 bases and 1 base, with 11 bases remaining between them. This CDR3 reads CASGESDNYGYTF. In nucleotides, the CDR3 is TGTGCCAGCGGGGAGTCCGATAACTATGGCTACACCTTC.

The chain joins TRBV2 to TRBJ2-7; D possibly corresponds to TRBD2 (7 bases). Trimming cost V 0 bases and J 7 bases, with 16 bases left between them. Looked up from germline, CDR1 is SNHLY and CDR2 is FYNNEI. The CDR3 sequence is 15 residues long. The CDR3 loop reads CASSEAPREGGEQYF. As DNA, the CDR3 is TGTGCCAGCAGTGAAGCGCCCAGGGAGGGGGGGGAGCAGTACTTC.

This clone was seen a single time. V gene TRBV7-9 combines with J gene TRBJ2-7; TRBD1 is a possible D gene (6 bases). The CDR3 runs to 12 residues. Trimming left V 5 bases short and J 12 bases short, with 17 bases between. Per the germline V gene, CDR1 is SEHNR and CDR2 is FQNEAQ (reference sequence). CDR3 nucleotide sequence: TGTGCCAGCAGCACCTTTTCAGGGGACCGGTACTTC. Translation: CASSTFSGDRYF.

J is TRBJ2-6 and V is TRBV5-1; maybe TRBD1 (6 bases). The V end was cut by 4 bases, the J end by 0 bases, with 11 bases between. Per germline, CDR1 SGHRS and CDR2 YFSETQ. This CDR3 is built from 16 residues. CDR3 bases: TGCGCCAGCAGCCCAGGACAGAACTCTGGGGCCAACGTCCTGACTTTC. Its protein product is CASSPGQNSGANVLTF.

The genes are TRBV30 and TRBJ1-4; 10 bases line up with TRBD1. With 3 bases clipped from V and 7 bases from J, the junction kept 5 bases outside the gene matches. CDR3 size: 14 residues. Germline V gene data show CDR1 as GTSNPN and CDR2 as SVGIG (reference sequence). In DNA, the CDR3 is TGTGCCTGGAGAGAAGGGACAGGGGCTGAAAAACTGTTTTTT. Amino acids: CAWREGTGAEKLFF.

Note on this clone: The junction departs from germline at one end; a sequencing error may be responsible. This chain links TRBV13 with TRBJ2-1; TRBD2 matches at 10 bases. Germline V gene sequence: CDR1 PRHDT, CDR2 FYEKMQ (reference sequence). The CDR3 consists of 15 residues. Here the CDR3 reads CASTLSSGGWHEQFF. CDR3 nucleotides: TGTGCCAGCACCTTATCTAGCGGGGGTTGGCATGAGCAGTTCTTC.

The chain has TRBV7-9 and TRBJ2-2; D is uncertain. V lost 0 bases to trimming and J lost 4 bases, with 6 bases between them. CDR1 and CDR2 from the germline V gene are SEHNR and FQNEAQ (reference sequence). This CDR3 contains 14 residues. CDR3 amino acids: CASSLASLTGELFF. The CDR3, as DNA: TGTGCCAGCAGCTTAGCGTCTCTCACCGGGGAGCTGTTTTTT.

This clone was counted once. The V gene is TRBV5-1, the J gene TRBJ2-7; D perhaps matches TRBD2 (5 bases). The CDR3 covers 13 residues. V lost 10 bases and J 3 bases, leaving 17 bases between the germline ends. Germline CDR1 is SGHRS and CDR2 is YFSETQ. The CDR3 is CASTLGKGYEQYF. The CDR3 DNA reads as TGCGCCTCAACCCTCGGGAAGGGCTACGAGCAGTACTTC.

The CDR3 region has the DNA TGTGCCAGCAGCTTAGGGAGACCGGGACAGCGAATCTACAATGAGCAGTTCTTC. Protein sequence: CASSLGRPGQRIYNEQFF. This chain uses TRBV7-8 with TRBJ2-1, with 7 bases fitting TRBD1. Germline V lookup: CDR1 SGHVS, CDR2 FQNEAQ. The CDR3 spans 18 residues. V trimming: 1 base; J trimming: 3 bases; junction bases outside the gene matches: 12.

The V call is TRBV2, the J call TRBJ2-2, with D tentatively TRBD1 (6 bases). The ends were cut back, 0 bases at V and 6 bases at J, with 11 bases in the middle. The CDR3 spans 15 residues. Looked up from germline, CDR1 is SNHLY and CDR2 is FYNNEI. The CDR3 sequence is CASSEAGGSPGELFF. The CDR3 DNA sequence: TGTGCCAGCAGTGAAGCAGGGGGTTCCCCCGGGGAGCTGTTTTTT. The complete variable domain, with remaining parts taken from reference TRBV2 and TRBJ2-2, reads EPEVTQTPSHQVTQMGQEVILRCVPISNHLYFYWYRQILGQKVEFLVSFYNNEISEKSEIFDDQFSVERPDGSNFTLKIRSTKLEDSAMYFCASSEAGGSPGELFFGEGSRLTVL.

The chain carries TRBV30 and TRBJ1-4; no definite D call. The CDR3 extends over 12 amino acids. The germline gives CDR1 GTSNPN, CDR2 SVGIG (reference sequence). The V gene lost 3 bases and the J gene lost 5 bases, with 7 bases spanning the gap. CDR3 amino acids: CAWRLKNEKLFF. CDR3 nucleotide sequence: TGTGCCTGGAGACTAAAAAATGAAAAACTGTTTTTT.

The chain links TRBV27 to TRBJ1-1, with D hard to call. Germline CDR1 MNHEY, CDR2 SMNVEV (reference sequence). The CDR3 runs 13 residues. Trimming stripped 7 bases from V and 6 bases from J, with 15 bases between. The CDR3 DNA sequence: TGTGCCAGCAATTCAGTCGCGAGCGCTGAAGCTTTCTTT. Protein product: CASNSVASAEAFF.

The rearrangement links TRBV18 to TRBJ2-4; no clear D gene. V gave up 0 bases and J gave up 1 base, with 10 bases separating them. Germline loops: CDR1 KGHSH, CDR2 LQKENI. CDR3 length: 16 residues. CDR3 sequence: CASSPPSSLAKNIQYF. The CDR3, as DNA: TGTGCCAGCTCACCACCGTCTAGTTTGGCCAAAAACATTCAGTACTTC.

The chain joins TRBV6-6 to TRBJ2-1; maybe TRBD2 (6 bases). V was shortened by 5 bases and J by 5 bases, with 13 bases between the two germline ends. The CDR3 totals 14 residues. Germline V lookup: CDR1 MNHNY, CDR2 SVGAGI (reference sequence). The CDR3 region is CASSLASVNNEQFF. The CDR3 DNA sequence: TGTGCCAGCAGTCTAGCGTCAGTTAACAATGAGCAGTTCTTC.